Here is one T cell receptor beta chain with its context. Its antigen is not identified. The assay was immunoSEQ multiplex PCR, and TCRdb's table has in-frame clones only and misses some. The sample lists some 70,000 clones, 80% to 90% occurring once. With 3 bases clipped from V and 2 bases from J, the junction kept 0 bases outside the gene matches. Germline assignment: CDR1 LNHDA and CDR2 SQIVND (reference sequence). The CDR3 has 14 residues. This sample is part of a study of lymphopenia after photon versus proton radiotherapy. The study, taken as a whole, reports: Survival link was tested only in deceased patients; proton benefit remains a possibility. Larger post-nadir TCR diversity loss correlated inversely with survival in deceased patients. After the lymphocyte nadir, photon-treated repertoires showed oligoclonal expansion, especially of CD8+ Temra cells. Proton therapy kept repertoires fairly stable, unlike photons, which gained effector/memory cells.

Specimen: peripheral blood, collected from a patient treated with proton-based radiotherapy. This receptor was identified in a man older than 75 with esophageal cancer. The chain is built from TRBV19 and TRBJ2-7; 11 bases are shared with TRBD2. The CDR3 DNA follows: TGTGCCAGTAGTATGACTAGCGGGGCCTACGAGCAGTACTTC. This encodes CASSMTSGAYEQYF. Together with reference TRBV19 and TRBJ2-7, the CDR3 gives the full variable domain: DGGITQSPKYLFRKEGQNVTLSCEQNLNHDAMYWYRQDPGQGLRLIYYSQIVNDFQKGDIAEGYSVSREKKESFPLTVTSAQKNPTAFYLCASSMTSGAYEQYFGPGTRLTVT.